This T cell receptor (beta chain) stems from a study of T cells in Graves' hyperthyroidism and ophthalmopathy (dated by TCRdb to between 2018 and 2021). The study in broad terms: Peripheral blood was collected at initial diagnosis, before any treatment. Prospective prediction of ophthalmopathy was tested in an independent validation cohort of 18 hyperthyroidism patients and some 17 patients who later progressed to ophthalmopathy. The approximately 95 discovery patients were divided at random into training and test sets in a 7:3 ratio. A discovery cohort of approximately 100 patients, 43 with Graves' ophthalmopathy and about 58 with stable Graves' hyperthyroidism, was used to find distinguishing TCR V-J signatures. Once sampling was done, hyperthyroidism patients were given methimazole at a starting dose of 30 mg daily, whereas ophthalmopathy patients were given high-dose intravenous methylprednisolone. Thyroid tissue and blood T-cell repertoires from roughly 6 Graves' hyperthyroidism patients were also compared in the study. According to the paper, TCR Vbeta CDR3 sequencing was carried out on around 140 peripheral blood samples, which came from fewer than 50 ophthalmopathy, 70 to 80 hyperthyroidism and roughly 17 progressor patients. Paper-wide results and their limitations: Ophthalmopathy was separated from stable hyperthyroidism by a 13 V-J signature model, with approximately 89% sensitivity and about 84% specificity obtained in cross-validation and 80%/75% obtained in testing. During validation, the model predicted progression to ophthalmopathy a median of around six months ahead of onset, with approximately 70% sensitivity and around 73% specificity. Most expanded thyroid clonotypes (frequency above 0.001) were also found in blood, which suggests that blood repertoires may mirror thyroid immune responses. Sample size was not statistically predetermined, and investigators were not blinded to group allocation.

From a lookup of the germline V gene, CDR1 and CDR2 are SGHAT and FQNNGV. The V end gives up 2 bases and the J end 5 bases, leaving 8 bases in the junction not matched to a gene. The CDR3 spans 16 residues, from the cysteine through the phenylalanine. Just CDR3 DNA is preserved here, 48 bases in frame from base 1. In regard to this clonotype: Its antigen remains unidentified. The input lacks base qualities; no much larger clone sits a single base away.

Amplification of TCR beta CDR3 regions was carried out from RNA transcripts. A first-round RT-PCR of the TCR CDR3 used the HTBI primer set with the Qiagen OneStep RT-PCR kit. The libraries were constructed in a second round of multiplex PCR and then size-selected and purified. Libraries were sequenced paired-end with 100 bp reads on an Illumina HiSeq2000. The paper's data handling went like this. Raw data were processed with SOAPnuke, discarding reads with adapters, uncalled bases, mean Phred below 15, or no exact constant-primer or identifier match. COPE v1.2.5 was used to merge high-quality paired reads, and clonotypes were defined as unique nucleotide sequences. MiTCR v1.1 was used to align the clonotypes against IMGT TRBV, TRBD and TRBJ reference segments. Only V-J combinations with frequency above 0.0001, covering 99% to 99.2% of repertoires, were analysed. A TCS score was defined as the ratio between F50 (clonal expansion) and ExV (chaos), using BLOSUM62-based TCRdist between CDR3 peptides within each V-J. Welch's t-statistics and random forest reduced roughly 540 V-J features to 10 to 15, which were used in a naive Bayes classifier (R e1071). Starting from the raw public reads, TCRdb applied fastp trimming at Q25, assembled clones with MiXCR and retained in-frame beta chains. Rows are unified per CDR3 protein, each entry keeping the most common DNA and genes. These V and J calls are TCRdb output, not the study's own analysis. The sample records over 150,000 distinct CDR3 sequences, 17% of which are singletons. Of the sample, around 48% falls within the top ten clones.

Graves' hyperthyroidism was defined as stable when no progression to ophthalmopathy occurred over 18 months of follow-up. Hyperthyroidism patients were newly diagnosed, had a disease duration of under 2 months, and were aged 18 to 65 years. The study excluded patients with uncontrolled infections, other autoimmune diseases, pregnancy or lactation. Diagnoses were established on the basis of clinical symptoms, serum thyroxine and TRAb, thyroid ultrasound, and orbital computed tomography. PBMCs were isolated from about 9 ml of fresh peripheral blood by Ficoll-Paque density gradient centrifugation. Total RNA was extracted with Trizol reagent, and quality was checked on an Agilent 2100 Bioanalyzer.

The clonotype originates from a woman in her forties or fifties with Graves' hyperthyroidism. Sequencing was done on a sample of blood. The chain is assembled from TRBV11-2 and TRBJ2-3, with 9 bases matching TRBD1. The DNA sequence is TGTGCCAGCAGCTTATCTCCGGGACAGGGAGAAGATACGCAGTATTTT. Translated, it reads CASSLSPGQGEDTQYF.